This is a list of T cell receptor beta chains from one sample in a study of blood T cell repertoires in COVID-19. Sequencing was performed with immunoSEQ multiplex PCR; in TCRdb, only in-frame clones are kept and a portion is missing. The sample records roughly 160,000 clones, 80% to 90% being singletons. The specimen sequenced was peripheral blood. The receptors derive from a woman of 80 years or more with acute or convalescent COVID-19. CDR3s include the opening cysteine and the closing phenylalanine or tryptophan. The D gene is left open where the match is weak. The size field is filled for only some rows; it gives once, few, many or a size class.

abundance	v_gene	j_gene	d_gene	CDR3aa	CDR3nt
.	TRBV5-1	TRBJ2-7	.	CASSPQGPAGASYEQYF	TGCGCCAGCAGCCCCCAGGGTCCAGCAGGAGCCTCCTACGAGCAGTACTTC
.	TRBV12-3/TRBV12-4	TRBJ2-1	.	CASVGGSYNEQFF	TGTGCCAGCGTGGGGGGCTCCTACAATGAGCAGTTCTTC
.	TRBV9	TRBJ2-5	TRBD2	CASSTRQRGGRVETQYF	TGTGCCAGCAGCACCCGCCAGCGGGGGGGTAGGGTAGAGACCCAGTACTTC
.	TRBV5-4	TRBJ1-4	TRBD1	CASSSGTGLPKKLFF	TGTGCCAGCAGCTCCGGGACAGGGTTGCCAAAAAAACTGTTTTTT
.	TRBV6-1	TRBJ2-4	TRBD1	CASSERGQGAAKNIQYF	TGTGCCAGCAGTGAAAGGGGACAGGGGGCCGCCAAAAACATTCAGTACTTC
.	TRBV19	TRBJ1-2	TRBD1	CASVQNTGAAYGYTF	TGTGCCAGCGTTCAAAACACAGGGGCAGCCTATGGCTACACCTTC
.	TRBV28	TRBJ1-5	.	CASSLGGSNQPQHF	TGTGCCAGCAGTTTGGGGGGAAGCAATCAGCCCCAGCATTTT
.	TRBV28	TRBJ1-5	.	CASSLGRQGNQPQHF	TGTGCCAGCAGTTTAGGAAGACAGGGCAATCAGCCCCAGCATTTT
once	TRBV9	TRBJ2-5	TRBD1	CASSSRTGGETQYF	TGTGCCAGCAGCTCTAGGACAGGGGGGGAGACCCAGTACTTC
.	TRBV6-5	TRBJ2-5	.	CASRGLGRGETQYF	TGTGCCAGCAGGGGGTTAGGGAGGGGGGAGACCCAGTACTTC
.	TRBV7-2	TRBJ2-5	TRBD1	CASSPISDRGETQYF	TGTGCCAGCAGCCCGATTTCGGACAGGGGAGAGACCCAGTACTTC
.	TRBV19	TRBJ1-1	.	CASSIRTPNTEAFF	TGTGCCAGTAGTATCCGGACTCCTAACACTGAAGCTTTCTTT
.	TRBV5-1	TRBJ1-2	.	CASSLASGSGYTF	TGCGCCAGCAGCTTGGCGTCAGGATCTGGCTACACCTTC
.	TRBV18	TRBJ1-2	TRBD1	CASSPTGDNYGYTF	TGTGCCAGCTCACCCACAGGGGACAACTATGGCTACACCTTC
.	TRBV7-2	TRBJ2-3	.	CASSLLLFNTDTQYF	TGTGCCAGCAGCTTACTACTCTTCAACACAGATACGCAGTATTTT
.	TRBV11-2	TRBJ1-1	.	CASSLRTVNTEAFF	TGTGCCAGCAGCTTGAGGACAGTTAACACTGAAGCTTTCTTT
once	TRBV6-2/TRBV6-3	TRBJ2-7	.	CASSPMFGVGLRPSSYEQYF	TGTGCCAGCAGCCCTATGTTTGGGGTGGGACTTCGCCCAAGCTCCTACGAGCAGTACTTC
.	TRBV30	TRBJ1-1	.	CAWRFGGTLNTEAFF	TGTGCCTGGAGGTTTGGCGGGACGCTGAACACTGAAGCTTTCTTT
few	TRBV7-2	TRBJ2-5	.	CASSFLAETQYF	TGTGCCAGCAGCTTCCTAGCAGAGACCCAGTACTTC
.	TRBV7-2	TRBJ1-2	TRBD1	CASSFGQGAIKGYTF	TGTGCCAGCAGCTTTGGACAGGGGGCGATAAAGGGCTACACCTTC
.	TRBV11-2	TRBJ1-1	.	CASSPVGRDTEAFF	TGTGCCAGCAGCCCCGTAGGGAGGGACACTGAAGCTTTCTTT
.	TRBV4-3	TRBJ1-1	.	CASSQDDRLRAEAFF	TGCGCCAGCAGCCAAGACGACAGGTTGAGGGCTGAAGCTTTCTTT
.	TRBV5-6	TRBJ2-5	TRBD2	CASFNAGRGLGETQYF	TGTGCCAGCTTTAACGCAGGGAGGGGTCTGGGGGAGACCCAGTACTTC
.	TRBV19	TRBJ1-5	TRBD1	CASSVDRGDNQPQHF	TGTGCCAGTAGTGTGGACAGGGGGGATAATCAGCCCCAGCATTTT
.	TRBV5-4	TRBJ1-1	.	CASKIGGDFTGRNTEAFF	TGTGCCAGCAAAATCGGGGGGGATTTTACGGGTCGGAACACTGAAGCTTTCTTT
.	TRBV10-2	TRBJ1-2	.	CASSESREGYGYTF	TGCGCCAGCAGTGAGTCGAGGGAGGGCTATGGCTACACCTTC
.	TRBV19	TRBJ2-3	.	CASSKTLSRGLPDTQYF	TGTGCCAGTAGTAAAACCCTGTCGCGGGGGCTGCCAGATACGCAGTATTTT
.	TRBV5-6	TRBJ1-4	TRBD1	CASSSYRGGGEKLFF	TGTGCCAGCAGCTCGTACAGGGGTGGGGGTGAAAAACTGTTTTTT
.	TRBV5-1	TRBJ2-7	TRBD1	CASSLIPGTGGDEQYF	TGCGCCAGCAGCTTGATTCCCGGGACAGGGGGCGACGAGCAGTACTTC
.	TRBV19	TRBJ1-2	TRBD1	CASSAGTDYGYTF	TGTGCCAGTAGTGCCGGGACAGACTATGGCTACACCTTC
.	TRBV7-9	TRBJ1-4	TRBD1	CASTRDSYEKLFF	TGTGCCAGCACCCGGGACAGCTATGAAAAACTGTTTTTT
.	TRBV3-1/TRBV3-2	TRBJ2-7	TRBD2	CASSQDRTSGGSYEQYF	TGTGCCAGCAGCCAAGATCGGACTAGCGGGGGCTCCTACGAGCAGTACTTC
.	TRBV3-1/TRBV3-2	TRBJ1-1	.	CASSPVAPGTEAFF	TGTGCCAGCAGCCCTGTGGCCCCGGGTACTGAAGCTTTCTTT
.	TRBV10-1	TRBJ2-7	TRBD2	CASSEGLAASYEQYF	TGCGCCAGCAGTGAGGGACTAGCGGCCTCCTACGAGCAGTACTTC
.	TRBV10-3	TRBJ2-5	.	CAIREGARLEKGQETQYF	TGTGCCATCAGGGAGGGGGCGAGACTAGAAAAGGGACAAGAGACCCAGTACTTC
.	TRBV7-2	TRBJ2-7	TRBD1	CASSQTGGSIYEQYF	TGTGCCAGCAGCCAAACAGGGGGGTCTATCTACGAGCAGTACTTC
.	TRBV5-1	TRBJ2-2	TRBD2	CASQREGNTGELFF	TGCGCGTCCCAGCGGGAGGGGAACACCGGGGAGCTGTTTTTT
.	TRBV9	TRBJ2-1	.	CASSETGAYNEQFF	TGTGCCAGCAGCGAGACCGGGGCCTACAATGAGCAGTTCTTC
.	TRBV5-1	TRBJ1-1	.	CASSLGGRVGGTEAFF	TGCGCCAGCAGCTTGGGAGGTAGGGTCGGGGGAACTGAAGCTTTCTTT
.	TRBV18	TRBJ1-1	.	CASSPGRNTEAFF	TGTGCCAGCTCACCGGGGAGGAACACTGAAGCTTTCTTT
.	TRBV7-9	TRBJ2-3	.	CASSQDISTDTQYF	TGTGCCAGCAGCCAAGACATTAGCACAGATACGCAGTATTTT
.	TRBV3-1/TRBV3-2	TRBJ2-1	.	CASSHFSENEQFF	TGTGCCAGCAGCCATTTTAGCGAGAATGAGCAGTTCTTC
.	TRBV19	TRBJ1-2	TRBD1	CASTLNRDSPWGYTF	TGTGCCAGTACCTTAAACCGGGACAGCCCCTGGGGCTACACCTTC
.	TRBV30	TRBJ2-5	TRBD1	CAWRDRGRETQYF	TGTGCCTGGAGGGACAGGGGACGAGAGACCCAGTACTTC
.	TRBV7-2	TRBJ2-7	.	CASSLDTPYEQYF	TGTGCCAGCAGCTTGGACACCCCCTACGAGCAGTACTTC
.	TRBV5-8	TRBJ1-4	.	CASTAYRGGRTNEKLFF	TGTGCCAGCACCGCGTATCGGGGGGGCCGCACTAATGAAAAACTGTTTTTT
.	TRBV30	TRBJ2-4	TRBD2	CAWGLRMDGRAKNIQYF	TGTGCCTGGGGGCTCCGTATGGACGGGAGGGCCAAAAACATTCAGTACTTC
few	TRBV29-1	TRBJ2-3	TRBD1	CSVDALGTVGTDTQYF	TGCAGCGTTGACGCCCTTGGGACAGTGGGCACAGATACGCAGTATTTT
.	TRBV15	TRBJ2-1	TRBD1	CATSRDTPGQGREQFF	TGTGCCACCAGCAGAGACACACCGGGACAGGGGAGGGAGCAGTTCTTC
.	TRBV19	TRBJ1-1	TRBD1	CASSTRTGYTEAFF	TGTGCCAGTAGTACCCGGACAGGATACACTGAAGCTTTCTTT